The T cell receptor beta chain described here comes from a study of T cells in Graves' hyperthyroidism and ophthalmopathy. RNA transcripts were the template for amplifying TCR beta CDR3 regions. The TCR CDR3 was amplified in a first-round RT-PCR using the HTBI primer set. Via MiXCR, TCRdb re-called the multiplex PCR reads, giving one row per CDR3 protein. The sample shows 300,000 to 400,000 distinct CDR3 sequences, roughly 18% of them seen only once. V lost 3 bases and J 0 bases, leaving 10 bases between the germline ends. This CDR3 has 15 amino acids. CDR1 LNHDA and CDR2 SQIVND come from the germline V gene (reference sequence).

J is TRBJ2-3 and V is TRBV19; D not certain. Sequenced: blood. This TCR was recovered from a woman aged 50 to 65 with Graves' hyperthyroidism. In DNA, the CDR3 is TGTGCCAGTAGTATGAGTCAGGATAGCACAGATACGCAGTATTTT. Translation: CASSMSQDSTDTQYF.